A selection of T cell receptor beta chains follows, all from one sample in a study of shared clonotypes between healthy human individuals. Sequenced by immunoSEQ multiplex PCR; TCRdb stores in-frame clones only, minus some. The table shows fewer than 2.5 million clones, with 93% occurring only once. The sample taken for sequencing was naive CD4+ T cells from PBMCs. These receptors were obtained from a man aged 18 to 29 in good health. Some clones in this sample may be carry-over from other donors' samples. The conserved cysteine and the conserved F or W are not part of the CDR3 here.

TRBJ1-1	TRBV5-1	ASRRLANTEAF
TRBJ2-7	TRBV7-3	ASSLKGASGTHSYEQY
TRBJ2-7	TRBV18	ASQTRDRSYEQY
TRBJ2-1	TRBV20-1	SAAKLEQF
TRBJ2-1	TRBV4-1	ASGQGIAGGYNEQF
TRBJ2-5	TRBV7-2	ASSAQYQETQY
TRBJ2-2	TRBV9	ASSVGTGGSTGELF
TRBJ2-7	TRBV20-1	SATDKAEQY
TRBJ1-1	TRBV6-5	ASSRAGNTEAF
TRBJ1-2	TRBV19	ASSTDRGLYGYT
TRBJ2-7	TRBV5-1	ASSSGQGDDEQY
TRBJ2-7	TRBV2	ASAGTPTYEQY
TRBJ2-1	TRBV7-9	ASRAYNEQF
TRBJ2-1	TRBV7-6	ASSFRWTSSFNEQF
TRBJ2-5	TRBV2	ASSADRGYQETQY
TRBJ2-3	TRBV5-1	ASSGEGSDTQY
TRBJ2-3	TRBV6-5	ASTDPLTDTQY
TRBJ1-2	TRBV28	ASSLFTESYGYT
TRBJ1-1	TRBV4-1	ASSQDMVNRYTEAF
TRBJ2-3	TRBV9	ASSVAAGSTDTQY
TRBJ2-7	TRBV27	ASSLGGEQY
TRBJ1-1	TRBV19	ASSVTAMNTEAF
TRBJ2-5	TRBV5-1	ASSLGGLVEETQY
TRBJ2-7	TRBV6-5	ASSSGTGDSYEQY
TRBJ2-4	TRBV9	ASSVNGRNIQY
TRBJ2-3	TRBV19	ASRPPSTDTQY
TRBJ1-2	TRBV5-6	ASSILQGVHGYT
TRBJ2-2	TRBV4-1	ASSHPGRAGGTGELF
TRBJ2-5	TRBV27	ASGWTSGRSMEQY
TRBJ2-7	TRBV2	ASSQTTRVEQY
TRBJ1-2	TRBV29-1	SVPPRGSNYGYT
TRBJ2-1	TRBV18	ASSPGLAEPGEQF
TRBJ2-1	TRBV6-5	ASQGVNEQF
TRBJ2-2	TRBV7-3	ASSLHGTGELF
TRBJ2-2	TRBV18	ASSPWQTNTGELF
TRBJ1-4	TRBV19	ASSPTGTNEKLF
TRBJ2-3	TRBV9	ASSVGPPDTQY